Listed below are T cell receptor beta chains from one sample, sequenced in a study of cytomegalovirus exposure and HLA in healthy donors. Using immunoSEQ multiplex PCR, the repertoire was profiled, and TCRdb retains in-frame clones only, with some absent. The table records over 150,000 clones, roughly 80% of them present only once. The sequenced material came from PBMCs. These receptors were taken from a woman aged 50 to 60 in good health and CMV-seropositive. Both conserved end residues are part of each CDR3. A D gene is named only where the DNA matches it firmly. Rows give clone size only sometimes, using once, few, many, or a class for an expanded clone.

>15|.|.|TRBV5-4|TRBJ1-2
TGTGCCAGCAGCCCTGACTCCTACCAGGGGTATGGCTACACCTTC
CASSPDSYQGYGYTF
>15|TRBD1|.|TRBV6-5|TRBJ1-1
TGTGCCAGCATTTTAAGACAGGGGGTGAACACTGAAGCTTTCTTT
CASILRQGVNTEAFF
>16|TRBD1|once|TRBV11-2|TRBJ1-1
TGTGCCAGCAGCTCCCTCCCCGGGACAGTGAACACTGAAGCTTTCTTT
CASSSLPGTVNTEAFF
>17|TRBD1|.|TRBV4-1|TRBJ2-2
TGCGCCAGCAGCCAGGGCTCCGACAGGGCGAACACCGGGGAGCTGTTTTTT
CASSQGSDRANTGELFF
>14|.|few|TRBV21-1|TRBJ2-2
TGTGCCAGCGCCCGGGACTCTTACACCGGGGAGCTGTTTTTT
CASARDSYTGELFF
>15|.|.|TRBV7-9|TRBJ2-1
TGTGCCAGCAGCTTTTTCCCCCTGGGGAGCAATGAGCAGTTCTTC
CASSFFPLGSNEQFF
>15|TRBD1|.|TRBV6-4|TRBJ2-5
TGTGCCAGCAGTGACCCGCAGGGGGCGAATGAGACCCAGTACTTC
CASSDPQGANETQYF
>15|.|few|TRBV5-6|TRBJ1-4
TGTGCCAGCAGTAACCACGCCTCCGGAGATGAAAAACTGTTTTTT
CASSNHASGDEKLFF
>16|.|once|TRBV5-6|TRBJ2-6
TGTGCCAGCAGCCTACTAGGGACTTCTGGGGCCAACGTCCTGACTTTC
CASSLLGTSGANVLTF
>14|TRBD1|.|TRBV4-1|TRBJ2-7
TGCGCCAGCAGCCCGGGGACAGGGAAATACGAGCAGTACTTC
CASSPGTGKYEQYF
>16|.|.|TRBV4-2|TRBJ2-2
TGTGCCAGCAGCCGAAGAGTGCGGGGCGGTACCGGGGAGCTGTTTTTT
CASSRRVRGGTGELFF
>14|.|.|TRBV9|TRBJ1-5
TGTGCCAGCAGCGTAGGACAGCTAAATCAGCCCCAGCATTTT
CASSVGQLNQPQHF
>15|.|once|TRBV6-1|TRBJ1-3
TGTGCCAGCAGTGAAGCTGGAGGGGTGGGAAACACCATATATTTT
CASSEAGGVGNTIYF
>15|TRBD1|.|TRBV7-8|TRBJ2-3
TGTGCCAGCAGCTTCGGGACAGTGGGGGCAGATACGCAGTATTTT
CASSFGTVGADTQYF
>16|.|.|TRBV18|TRBJ2-2
TGTGCCAGCTCACCACCGAACAGGGGGGGCACCGGGGAGCTGTTTTTT
CASSPPNRGGTGELFF
>15|TRBD1|once|TRBV7-9|TRBJ2-7
TGTGCCAGCAGCCCCAGGAGGACAGGGCAATACGAGCAGTACTTC
CASSPRRTGQYEQYF
>13|TRBD2|.|TRBV25-1|TRBJ2-2
TGTGCCAGCACCCCCTCTGAGGGCGGGGGGCTGTTTTTT
CASTPSEGGGLFF
>11|.|.|TRBV7-9|TRBJ1-5
TGTTCCAGCCGAACAAAGCGGCCCCAGCATTTT
CSSRTKRPQHF
>11|.|.|TRBV28|TRBJ2-2
TGTGCCAGCAGTTTCTACGGGGAGCTGTTTTTT
CASSFYGELFF
>15|.|.|TRBV4-1|TRBJ2-7
TGCGCCAGCAGCCAAGATAGGCAGGGTCTAGGGGAGCAGTACTTC
CASSQDRQGLGEQYF
>12|TRBD1|.|TRBV6-5|TRBJ2-7
TGTGCCAGCAGGGGACAGGGCTACGAGCAGTACTTC
CASRGQGYEQYF
>16|.|.|TRBV7-8|TRBJ1-5
TGTGCCAGCAGCTTAAAGACAGGTTATAGCAATCAGCCCCAGCATTTT
CASSLKTGYSNQPQHF